This T cell receptor (beta chain) was recovered during a study of T cell responses to AZD1222 COVID-19 vaccine (dated by TCRdb to the early 2020s). About the study as a whole: A total of over 230 trial participants underwent TCR sequencing, of whom some 210 received two doses of AZD1222 and around 25 received two doses of the MenACWY control vaccine. Trial participants were enrolled by age into subgroups of 18-55, 56-69 and 70-plus years, and roughly 150, 30 and 60 TCR-sequenced participants, respectively, were included in these subgroups.

Worth noting for this clone: Its cognate antigen has yet to be identified. It has no much larger one-base neighbor in the sample; base qualities were not kept.

What the research found in general, with its limitations: The 56-69-year group was small, and its depth increase did not reach significance, likely because of low power. Because no day 14 peak-response samples were available, the repertoires could be characterized only after the peak T cell response. Epitopes outside the regions mutated in the B.1.351 and B.1.1.7 variants were reportedly recognized by nearly half of the unique spike-specific TCRs. Conclusions about previously exposed vaccinees are limited, since just six or seven AZD1222 recipients were seropositive for SARS-CoV-2 at baseline. A significant rise in spike-specific TCR breadth and depth was observed after two AZD1222 doses relative to day 0 and relative to MenACWY recipients. Vaccine-associated CD4 TCRs spanned the whole spike protein, with dominant responses in regions 160-218 and 743-854. Participants were mostly white British and included more females than males, and it was suggested by the authors that clonal diversity may have been underestimated.

The CDR3 regions of human TCRbeta chains were analyzed by immunosequencing. The authors' pipeline ran thus. Repertoire TCRs were matched against a reference library of SARS-CoV-2-specific TCRs generated with the MIRA antigen-specificity platform. Breadth was defined as the fraction of unique TCRs that were SARS-CoV-2-associated. Depth was defined as the fraction of total T cells that were SARS-CoV-2-associated. Each spike-specific TCR was assigned to its reactive spike region and to a CD4 or CD8 class using the MIRA data. Log10-transformed breadth and depth values were compared by one-way ANOVA with Sidak's multiple comparisons tests. Not all clones reach the TCRdb copy of this immuneACCESS table, which keeps in-frame sequences only. Checked studies attribute under half of the gap to unresolved V genes and leave the rest unexplained. The DNA was the basis for D and trimming; V, J and clone size are from that table. This sample comprises under 150,000 clones, 80% to 95% of them detected only once. The ten top clones hold 2.5% to 3% of the sample.

This specimen's time point label, interpreted: baseline before first vaccination. This specimen's treatment or condition label, interpreted: meningococcal conjugate vaccine given as trial control. Vaccinee samples came from UK trials COV001 and COV002, including a single-blind randomized controlled phase 2/3 trial of AZD1222 (ChAdOx1 nCoV-19) in healthy adults. For TCRbeta chain sequencing, PBMC samples were collected from trial participants at day 0 and at day 28 after the second dose. Spanning cysteine to phenylalanine, the CDR3 consists of 16 amino acids. Only the CDR3 region is kept as DNA, spanning 48 bases read in frame from base 1. In the germline V gene, CDR1 corresponds to SGHRS and CDR2 to YFSETQ. V ends up 4 bases short and J 6 bases short, with an unmatched junction base count of 13.

The TCR comes from an adult in good health. The sample was peripheral blood, taken on day 0 of MenACWY control vaccination. Here the chain combines TRBV5-1 and TRBJ1-1, with 9 central nucleotides matching TRBD1. The CDR3 has the sequence CASSPTGGYRRAEAFF. In nucleotides, the sequence is TGCGCCAGCAGCCCGACAGGGGGATATCGTAGGGCTGAAGCTTTCTTT.